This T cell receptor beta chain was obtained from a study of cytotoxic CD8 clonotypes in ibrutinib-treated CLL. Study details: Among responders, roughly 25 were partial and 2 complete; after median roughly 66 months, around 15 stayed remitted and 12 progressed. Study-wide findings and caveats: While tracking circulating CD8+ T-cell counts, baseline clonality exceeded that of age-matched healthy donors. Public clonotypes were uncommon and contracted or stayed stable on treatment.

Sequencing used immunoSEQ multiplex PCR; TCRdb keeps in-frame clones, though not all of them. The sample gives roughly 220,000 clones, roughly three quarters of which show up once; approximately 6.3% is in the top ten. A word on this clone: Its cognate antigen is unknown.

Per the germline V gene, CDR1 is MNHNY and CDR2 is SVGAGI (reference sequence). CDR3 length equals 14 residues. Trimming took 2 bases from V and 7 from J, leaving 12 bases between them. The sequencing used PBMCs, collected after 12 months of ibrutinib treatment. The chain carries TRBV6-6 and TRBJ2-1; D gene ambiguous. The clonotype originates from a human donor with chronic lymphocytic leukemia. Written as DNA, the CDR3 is TGTGCCAGCAGTTACAACATCGACGGTAATGAGCAGTTCTTC. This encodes CASSYNIDGNEQFF.